The next 24 T cell receptor beta chains were all read from a single sample in a study of blood T cell repertoires in COVID-19. Measured with immunoSEQ multiplex PCR; TCRdb has only the in-frame clones, and not every one. The table has fewer than 250,000 clones, 87% seen once. Material for sequencing was PBMCs or T cells enriched from blood (not recorded which). The receptor set was obtained from a woman aged 25 to 39 with acute COVID-19.

The V call is TRBV7-2, the J call TRBJ2-7; 8 bases are a match to TRBD2. With 3 bases clipped from V and 2 bases from J, the junction kept 0 bases outside the gene matches. CDR1 is SGHTA, CDR2 FQGNSA, per germline. The CDR3 loop spans 13 amino acids. For the CDR3, the DNA is TGTGCCAGCAGCTTCGGGGGGGCCTACGAGCAGTACTTC. Translation gives CASSFGGAYEQYF.

Points on this clone: The junction and the germline gene differ at one end; a read error may be behind it. This sequence joins TRBV6-2 or TRBV6-3 and TRBJ2-7; D gene ambiguous. This CDR3 has 11 amino acids. CDR1 MNHEY and CDR2 SVGEGT come from the germline V gene. CDR3 bases: TGTGCCAGCAGTCCGAACTACGAGCAATACTTC. It translates to CASSPNYEQYF.

This chain uses TRBV19 with TRBJ1-3; 7 bases match TRBD1. Germline values: CDR1 LNHDA, CDR2 SQIVND (reference sequence). V was pared by 6 bases and J by 0 bases, with 8 bases of the junction left unmatched. The CDR3 has 16 residues. CDR3 protein: CASSALRDSSGNTIYF. CDR3 bases: TGTGCCAGTAGCGCACTACGGGACAGCTCTGGAAACACCATATATTTT.

The chain carries TRBV28 and TRBJ2-3; 7 nucleotides align to TRBD2. CDR1 and CDR2 (germline): MDHEN, SYDVKM. There are 15 residues in the CDR3. Unmatched junction bases numbered 9, after V lost 8 bases and J lost 1 base. The CDR3 DNA reads TGTGCCAGCCACGACCGGGGGGACCGCACAGATACGCAGTATTTT. Protein: CASHDRGDRTDTQYF. Full variable domain (outside the CDR3, taken from reference TRBV28 and TRBJ2-3): DVKVTQSSRYLVKRTGEKVFLECVQDMDHENMFWYRQDPGLGLRLIYFSYDVKMKEKGDIPEGYSVSREKKERFSLILESASTNQTSMYLCASHDRGDRTDTQYFGPGTRLTVL.

This clone was found once. This chain connects TRBV6-5 to TRBJ1-2, with D tentatively TRBD1 (5 bases). The CDR3 is made up of 13 amino acids. The germline V gene encodes CDR1 MNHEY and CDR2 SVGAGI. The ends were cut back, 6 bases at V and 8 bases at J, with 16 bases in the middle. The CDR3 region is CASRAGRFNGYTF. The CDR3 region has the DNA TGTGCCAGCAGGGCAGGGAGGTTTAACGGCTACACCTTC.

The chain employs TRBV6-1 and TRBJ1-1; D gene ambiguous. V was trimmed by 2 bases and J by 1 base, leaving 11 bases between them. The CDR3 is made up of 15 amino acids. Per the germline V gene, CDR1 is MNHNS and CDR2 is SASEGT. This chain's CDR3 is CASSESLGRNTEAFF. Here the CDR3 DNA reads TGTGCCAGCAGTGAAAGTTTGGGCCGGAACACTGAAGCTTTCTTT.

CDR3 DNA sequence: TGTGCCAGCAGCGCTTCAGACAGGGACGGCTATGGCTACACCTTC. Amino acid sequence: CASSASDRDGYGYTF. The chain is built from TRBV5-6 and TRBJ1-2, with 7 positions matching TRBD1. The V gene end was trimmed by 4 bases and the J gene end by 4 bases; junction bases not matched to a gene: 10. Germline-derived CDR1 and CDR2 are SGHDT and YYEEEE. This CDR3 has 15 amino acids.

This clone was counted between two and nine times. The chain recombines TRBV7-2 with TRBJ2-2; maybe TRBD1 (6 bases). The CDR3 is 12 residues long. Germline V CDR1 and CDR2: SGHTA, FQGNSA. The V gene lost 6 bases and the J gene lost 6 bases, with 8 bases spanning the gap. CDR3 sequence: CASRQGSGELFF. The CDR3 DNA reads TGTGCCAGCAGACAGGGATCCGGGGAGCTGTTTTTT.

The V and J genes are TRBV2 and TRBJ2-3; D remains unclear. This CDR3 contains 12 residues. Germline V gene sequence: CDR1 SNHLY, CDR2 FYNNEI. Trimming stripped 5 bases from V and 5 bases from J, with 8 bases between. CDR3 sequence: CASSHQLDTQYF. DNA for the CDR3: TGTGCCAGCAGTCATCAGTTAGATACGCAGTATTTT.

V is TRBV13 and J is TRBJ2-3, with D tentatively TRBD2 (6 bases). Trimming removed 6 bases from V and 1 base from J, with 14 bases in between. Germline V gives CDR1 PRHDT, CDR2 FYEKMQ (reference sequence). The CDR3 spans 15 residues. Here the CDR3 reads CASRLGGDGTDTQYF. In nucleotides, the CDR3 is TGTGCCAGCAGACTCGGAGGGGACGGCACAGATACGCAGTATTTT. Full variable domain (outside the CDR3, taken from reference TRBV13 and TRBJ2-3): AAGVIQSPRHLIKEKRETATLKCYPIPRHDTVYWYQQGPGQDPQFLISFYEKMQSDKGSIPDRFSAQQFSDYHSELNMSSLELGDSALYFCASRLGGDGTDTQYFGPGTRLTVL.

The gene calls are TRBV28 and TRBJ1-2; tentative D call: TRBD1 (6 bases). Germline loops: CDR1 MDHEN, CDR2 SYDVKM. V was trimmed by 5 bases and J by 3 bases, leaving 16 bases between them. The CDR3 has 15 residues. This chain's CDR3 is CASSEPSGAYYGYTF. The CDR3 DNA sequence: TGTGCCAGCAGTGAACCATCAGGGGCCTACTATGGCTACACCTTC.

In its sample, this clone was seen many times. V gene TRBV19 combines with J gene TRBJ1-6; a possible D gene is TRBD1 (5 bases). Germline V gene lookup returns CDR1 LNHDA and CDR2 SQIVND (reference sequence). The length of the CDR3 is 15 residues. V was shortened by 4 bases and J by 11 bases, with 18 bases between the two germline ends. This chain's CDR3 is CASSNRDGEVAPLHF. The DNA of the CDR3 is TGTGCCAGTAGTAACCGGGACGGGGAGGTTGCACCCCTCCACTTT.

The chain combines TRBV15 with TRBJ1-2; a possible D gene is TRBD1 (5 bases). The CDR3 is 14 residues long. Trimming pared 1 base from V and 7 bases from J, leaving 13 bases between. CDR1 is LNHNV, CDR2 YYDKDF, per germline (reference sequence). The CDR3 DNA is TGTGCCACCAGCAGAGGGGGGGAGGTGGGTGGCTACACCTTC. The encoded protein is CATSRGGEVGGYTF.

With respect to this clone: One base away lies a much larger clone, so this may be a sequencing read error. The genes are TRBV6-2 or TRBV6-3 and TRBJ2-7, with TRBD1 matching 7 bases. This CDR3 has 13 residues. V lost 6 bases, J lost 2 bases, and 4 bases stayed unmatched. The germline V gene has CDR1 MNHEY and CDR2 SVGEGT. CDR3 sequence: CASSRDSPYEQYF. In DNA, the CDR3 is TGTGCCAGCAGCCGGGACAGTCCCTACGAGCAGTACTTC.

The rearrangement links TRBV6-5 to TRBJ2-7; D is undetermined. This CDR3 has 12 amino acids. Trimming removed 3 bases at V and 5 bases at J, with 8 bases between. The V gene's germline CDR1 is MNHEY and CDR2 SVGAGI. CDR3: CASSYPPDEQYF. The CDR3, as DNA: TGTGCCAGCAGTTATCCCCCTGACGAGCAGTACTTC.

This clone was found once. The CDR3 bases are TGTGCCAGCAGTTTGGACGGCGCGGGGCGGAATCAGCCCCAGCATTTT. This encodes CASSLDGAGRNQPQHF. V usage is TRBV27 and J usage is TRBJ1-5; D is possibly TRBD1 (5 bases). The germline gives CDR1 MNHEY, CDR2 SMNVEV (reference sequence). Trimming took off 3 bases at V and 4 bases at J, with 16 bases between the two ends. The CDR3 runs 16 residues.

V gene TRBV5-6 combines with J gene TRBJ2-5; a possible D gene is TRBD1 (6 bases). Trimming pared 0 bases from V and 5 bases from J, leaving 14 bases between. The CDR3 runs 15 residues. In germline, CDR1 is SGHDT, CDR2 YYEEEE. CDR3 sequence reads: CASSLGLRQAETQYF. The CDR3 DNA sequence: TGTGCCAGCAGCTTGGGGTTACGACAGGCGGAGACCCAGTACTTC.

J is TRBJ1-1 and V is TRBV10-3; 8 nucleotides align to TRBD1. Germline trimming cut 1 base from V and 5 bases from J; bases unmatched to any gene: 21. CDR1 is ENHRY and CDR2 is SYGVKD in the germline V gene. CDR3 length: 20 amino acids. This CDR3 reads CAISEWGRGRIAQVGTEAFF. The CDR3 DNA reads as TGTGCCATCAGTGAGTGGGGCAGGGGGCGAATTGCCCAGGTAGGTACTGAAGCTTTCTTT.

Only a few counts were recorded for this clone. The gene calls are TRBV30 and TRBJ2-6; weak D call: TRBD1 (5 bases). The V gene's germline CDR1 is GTSNPN and CDR2 SVGIG (reference sequence). Trimming removed 8 bases from V and 1 base from J, with 9 bases in between. The length of the CDR3 is 13 residues. Written as DNA, the CDR3 is TGTGCCACGACAGTGTCTGGGGCCAACGTCCTGACTTTC. Translating it yields CATTVSGANVLTF. Complete variable domain (other parts from reference TRBV30 and TRBJ2-6): SQTIHQWPATLVQPVGSPLSLECTVEGTSNPNLYWYRQAAGRGLQLLFYSVGIGQISSEVPQNLSASRPQDRQFILSSKKLLLSDSGFYLCATTVSGANVLTFGAGSRLTVL.

This clone was detected once. The chain combines TRBV10-3 with TRBJ1-3; unclear D gene. CDR3 length equals 13 residues. V lost 10 bases and J 1 base, leaving 11 bases between the germline ends. Germline CDR1 and CDR2: ENHRY and SYGVKD. DNA for the CDR3: TGTGCCACCTCCCTAGATTCTGGAAACACCATATATTTT. This encodes CATSLDSGNTIYF.

The chain uses TRBV19 and TRBJ1-5; maybe TRBD1 (5 bases). This CDR3 has 15 amino acids. Per germline, CDR1 LNHDA and CDR2 SQIVND (reference sequence). V was pared by 3 bases and J by 3 bases, with 12 bases between. CDR3 in amino acids: CASSIWGGNNQPQHF. CDR3 coding DNA: TGTGCCAGTAGTATTTGGGGGGGGAACAATCAGCCCCAGCATTTT.

The V gene is TRBV5-4, the J gene TRBJ2-1, with D perhaps matching TRBD1 (6 bases). The CDR3 spans 12 residues. Germline CDR1 SGHNT, CDR2 YYREEE (reference sequence). Between the trimmed V and J ends, which lost 5 bases and 8 bases, there was a span of 11 bases. The CDR3 reads CASRQGSDEQFF. The CDR3 nucleotides read TGTGCCAGCAGACAGGGAAGCGATGAGCAGTTCTTC.

Written as DNA, the CDR3 is TGCGCCAGCAGCCAAGATTCGACAGAACAAGAGACCCAGTACTTC. It translates to CASSQDSTEQETQYF. J is TRBJ2-5 and V is TRBV4-3; TRBD1 is a possible D gene (5 bases). The CDR3 consists of 15 residues. V lost 0 bases and J 2 bases, leaving 10 bases between the germline ends. In germline, CDR1 is LGHNA, CDR2 YSLEER.

The V call is TRBV11-3, the J call TRBJ2-7; 11 bases are a match to TRBD2. Germline CDR1 SGHNT, CDR2 YENEEA. Unmatched junction bases numbered 16, after V lost 0 bases and J lost 0 bases. CDR3 size: 21 residues. Here the CDR3 reads CASSLEGGLAGGQGSSYEQYF. CDR3 coding DNA: TGTGCCAGCAGCTTAGAGGGTGGGCTAGCGGGGGGCCAAGGATCCTCCTACGAGCAGTACTTC.